Below are 18 T cell receptor beta chains sequenced from a single sample in a study of blood T cells in healthy people across ages. Sample-barcoded 5' priming and a J-beta primer mix drove a second PCR of about 6 to 12 cycles. TCRdb re-derived calls from the 5' RACE reads in MiXCR, one entry per CDR3 protein. This table holds about 1,400,000 distinct CDR3 sequences, 59% found once. Material: blood. These receptors were taken from a man between 18 and 29 years old in good health.

The chain carries TRBV7-2 and TRBJ2-3; D may be TRBD1 (5 bases). Trimming cost V 4 bases and J 1 base, with 12 bases left between them. The CDR3 is 15 amino acids. Germline values: CDR1 SGHTA, CDR2 FQGNSA. CDR3: CASSYGAAGTDTQYF. For the CDR3, the DNA is TGTGCCAGCAGCTATGGGGCGGCGGGCACAGATACGCAGTATTTT.

The chain recombines TRBV6-5 with TRBJ2-2; possible D gene TRBD2, 5 bases. The V gene's germline CDR1 is MNHEY and CDR2 SVGAGI. The CDR3 is made up of 14 amino acids. V was shortened by 6 bases and J by 1 base, with 9 bases between the two germline ends. In nucleotides, the CDR3 is TGTGCCAGCAGAGCCGGACTGAACACCGGGGAGCTGTTTTTT. It specifies CASRAGLNTGELFF.

This clonotype has a handful of counts. The chain couples TRBV27 to TRBJ2-3, with TRBD2 matching over 12 bases. There are 19 residues in the CDR3. Germline V gene sequence: CDR1 MNHEY, CDR2 SMNVEV (reference sequence). Losses at the gene ends were 0 bases for V and 8 bases for J; bases not matched to a gene: 15. The CDR3: CASSLSTGGTSGGWGTQYF. As DNA, the CDR3 is TGTGCCAGCAGTTTATCGACGGGGGGTACTAGCGGGGGGTGGGGTACGCAGTATTTT.

The V gene is TRBV20-1, the J gene TRBJ2-3; 9 bases fit TRBD2. V was clipped by 2 bases and J by 0 bases; unmatched bases: 9. Germline V lookup: CDR1 DFQATT, CDR2 SNEGSKA (reference sequence). CDR3 length equals 17 residues. The CDR3 DNA reads as TGCAGTGCTAGATACATTAGCGGGAGTACGAGCACAGATACGCAGTATTTT. Translation: CSARYISGSTSTDTQYF.

This clonotype was detected only once. V usage is TRBV5-1 and J usage is TRBJ1-4; D unclear. V lost 0 bases and J 7 bases, leaving 13 bases between the germline ends. Germline lookup yields CDR1 SGHRS and CDR2 YFSETQ. The CDR3 runs 15 residues. CDR3 residues: CASSLVSSGGEKLFF. For the CDR3, the DNA is TGCGCCAGCAGCTTGGTTTCTTCGGGAGGTGAAAAACTGTTTTTT. Full variable domain (outside the CDR3, taken from reference TRBV5-1 and TRBJ1-4): KAGVTQTPRYLIKTRGQQVTLSCSPISGHRSVSWYQQTPGQGLQFLFEYFSETQRNKGNFPGRFSGRQFSNSRSEMNVSTLELGDSALYLCASSLVSSGGEKLFFGSGTQLSVL.

This clonotype was seen a few times. The chain combines TRBV10-3 with TRBJ1-2, with D perhaps matching TRBD1 (5 bases). This CDR3 spans 15 amino acids. From germline, CDR1 is ENHRY and CDR2 SYGVKD. Trimming left V 4 bases short and J 4 bases short, with 16 bases between. The CDR3 DNA sequence: TGTGCCATCAGTGCGTCACTACAGGCCACCTATGGCTACACCTTC. Translation: CAISASLQATYGYTF.

In its sample, this clonotype was seen a few times. This rearrangement joins TRBV12-3 or TRBV12-4 to TRBJ1-1; 8 bases are shared with TRBD1. J was trimmed by 7 bases and V by 6 bases; bases with no gene match: 4. This CDR3 is built from 12 residues. DNA for the CDR3: TGTGCCAGCAGGCAGGGGGCGCTTGAAGCTTTCTTT. Translated: CASRQGALEAFF.

The chain employs TRBV4-2 and TRBJ1-6, with a weak D call TRBD1 (6 bases). Germline CDR1 reads LGHNA; CDR2 reads YNFKEQ. This CDR3 comprises 13 residues. V shed 0 bases and J shed 16 bases, with 13 bases lying between them. CDR3 amino acids: CASSQENRERLHF. CDR3 DNA sequence: TGTGCCAGCAGCCAAGAAAACAGGGAGCGACTCCACTTT.

The chain is built from TRBV7-2 and TRBJ2-7, with 10 nucleotides matching TRBD2. Trimming removed 5 bases from V and 5 bases from J; junction bases left unmatched: 12. This CDR3 has 16 amino acids. Germline V lookup: CDR1 SGHTA, CDR2 FQGNSA. The CDR3 loop is CASSRIAGGGGDEQYF. The CDR3 DNA reads TGTGCCAGCAGCCGAATAGCGGGAGGAGGAGGTGACGAGCAGTACTTC.

V and J are TRBV12-3 or TRBV12-4 and TRBJ2-3; D not certain. There are 17 residues in the CDR3. V was shortened by 6 bases and J by 0 bases, with 19 bases between the two germline ends. CDR3 sequence: CASSSQEWVSSTDTQYF. The CDR3 DNA sequence: TGTGCCAGCAGCTCCCAGGAATGGGTATCTAGCACAGATACGCAGTATTTT.

This chain uses TRBV7-9 with TRBJ2-1; 12 positions match TRBD1. V was pared by 4 bases and J by 8 bases, with 3 bases of the junction left unmatched. Germline lookup yields CDR1 SEHNR and CDR2 FQNEAQ (reference sequence). The CDR3 has 14 residues. This chain's CDR3 is CASSSGTGGDEQFF. The CDR3, as DNA: TGTGCCAGCAGCTCCGGGACAGGGGGCGATGAGCAGTTCTTC.

The J gene is TRBJ2-3, the V gene TRBV4-3, with D perhaps TRBD1 or TRBD2 (5 bases each). Germline V gene sequence: CDR1 LGHNA, CDR2 YSLEER. V dropped 0 bases and J dropped 4 bases, with 14 bases sitting between them. The CDR3 totals 16 residues. The CDR3 reads CASSQDGGSSADTQYF. The DNA of the CDR3 is TGCGCCAGCAGCCAAGATGGGGGATCGAGCGCAGATACGCAGTATTTT.

The V gene is TRBV29-1, the J gene TRBJ2-7, with D possibly being TRBD1 (6 bases). The CDR3 covers 15 residues. Germline CDR1 reads SQVTM; CDR2 reads ANQGSEA. Deletions cut 1 base from V and 1 base from J, with 14 bases between. CDR3 protein: CSVEGWTVHSYEQYF. CDR3 nucleotides: TGCAGCGTTGAAGGCTGGACAGTTCATTCCTACGAGCAGTACTTC.

The sample holds one count of this clonotype. The CDR3 coding sequence is TGTGCCAGCAACCTGGGGACTGGCGGATACGAGCAGTACTTC. This codes for CASNLGTGGYEQYF. This chain connects TRBV7-8 to TRBJ2-7; D may be TRBD2 (6 bases). Germline V gives CDR1 SGHVS, CDR2 FQNEAQ. Trimming shortened V by 7 bases and J by 4 bases, and 17 bases separated the two germline ends. The CDR3 has 14 amino acids.

The rearrangement links TRBV6-1 to TRBJ2-7; D tentatively reads TRBD1 or TRBD2 (5 bases each). Trimming took 1 base from V and 3 from J, leaving 13 bases between them. The CDR3 consists of 15 residues. Germline V gene lookup returns CDR1 MNHNS and CDR2 SASEGT. CDR3 loop: CASSEVGGLRYEQYF. The CDR3 region has the DNA TGTGCCAGCAGTGAAGTTGGGGGATTACGCTACGAGCAGTACTTC.

The chain is built from TRBV12-3 or TRBV12-4 and TRBJ2-3; the D gene is possibly TRBD2 (5 bases). V dropped 5 bases and J dropped 2 bases, with 8 bases sitting between them. The CDR3 sequence is 13 residues long. CDR3 loop: CASSMTNTDTQYF. For the CDR3, the DNA is TGTGCCAGCAGTATGACTAACACAGATACGCAGTATTTT.

This rearrangement joins TRBV30 to TRBJ1-2; D is perhaps TRBD1 (5 bases). CDR3 length: 19 amino acids. Trimming cost V 4 bases and J 5 bases, with 32 bases left between them. Per germline, CDR1 GTSNPN and CDR2 SVGIG (reference sequence). The CDR3, as DNA: TGTGCCTGGATAGCCCCCTCCTCGCCAGGGTTCGAAGATTCATATGGCTACACCTTC. Its translation is CAWIAPSSPGFEDSYGYTF.

Comment on this clonotype: The junction differs from germline at one of its ends, possibly a read error. This chain joins TRBV12-3 or TRBV12-4 and TRBJ2-1; 9 nucleotides match TRBD1. This CDR3 contains 12 residues. The CDR3 DNA reads TGTGCCAGCAGTCTAGGGGACAGGGAGCGGTTCTTC. The encoded protein is CASSLGDRERFF.